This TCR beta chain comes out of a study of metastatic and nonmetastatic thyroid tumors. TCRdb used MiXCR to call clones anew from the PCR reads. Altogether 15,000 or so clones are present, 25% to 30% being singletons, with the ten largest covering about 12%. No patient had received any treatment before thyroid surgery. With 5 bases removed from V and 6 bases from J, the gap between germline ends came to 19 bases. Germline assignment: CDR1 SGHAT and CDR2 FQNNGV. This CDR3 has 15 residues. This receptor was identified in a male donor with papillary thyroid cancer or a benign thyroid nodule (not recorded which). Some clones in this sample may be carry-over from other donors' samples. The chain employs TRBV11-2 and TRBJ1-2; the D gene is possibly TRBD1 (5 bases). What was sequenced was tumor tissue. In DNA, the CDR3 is TGTGCCAGCAGCACTCACGGGGGTCTCAAGGATGGCTACACCTTC. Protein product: CASSTHGGLKDGYTF.